Listed below are T cell receptor beta chains from one sample, sequenced in a study of cytomegalovirus exposure and HLA in healthy donors. Measured with immunoSEQ multiplex PCR; TCRdb has only the in-frame clones, and not every one. The data show 130,000 to 150,000 clones, 90% to 95% seen once. The sample comprised PBMCs. The receptors were sampled from a man between 18 and 35 years old in good health and CMV-seronegative. Each CDR3 is given with its conserved first and last residue. A D gene is named only where the DNA matches it firmly. Not every row has a clone size; where given, it reads once, few, many or a size class.

abundance,v_gene,d_gene,j_gene,CDR3aa,CDR3nt
.,TRBV10-3,TRBD2,TRBJ2-6,CAISDGTTTGANVLTF,TGTGCCATCAGTGATGGGACTACCACTGGGGCCAACGTCCTGACTTTC
.,TRBV11-2,TRBD2,TRBJ2-1,CASSLWGGDHNEQFF,TGTGCCAGCAGCTTATGGGGGGGGGACCACAATGAGCAGTTCTTC
.,TRBV7-9,TRBD1,TRBJ1-4,CASSLSGTDEKLFF,TGTGCCAGCAGCTTATCCGGGACAGATGAAAAACTGTTTTTT
.,TRBV5-4,.,TRBJ1-1,CASSFQGSIEAFF,TGTGCCAGCAGCTTCCAAGGGAGTATTGAAGCTTTCTTT
.,TRBV7-2,.,TRBJ2-4,CASSSLNIQYF,TGTGCCAGCAGCTCCTTGAACATTCAGTACTTC
.,TRBV5-5,.,TRBJ2-5,CASSLISLLETQYF,TGTGCCAGCAGCTTGATTTCCCTGTTGGAGACCCAGTACTTC
few,TRBV18,.,TRBJ1-5,CASSPVYSNQPQHF,TGTGCCAGCTCACCCGTTTATAGCAATCAGCCCCAGCATTTT
.,TRBV9,TRBD2,TRBJ2-1,CASSRKGTSGSYNEQFF,TGTGCCAGCAGCCGCAAAGGGACTAGCGGGTCCTACAATGAGCAGTTCTTC
.,TRBV27,TRBD2,TRBJ2-3,CASSSRGLARGRDTQYF,TGTGCCAGCAGTTCCCGGGGACTAGCGCGAGGGAGAGATACGCAGTATTTT
.,TRBV7-9,TRBD2,TRBJ2-1,CASSPTSGSYEQFF,TGTGCCAGCAGCCCAACTAGCGGGAGTTATGAGCAGTTCTTC
.,TRBV19,TRBD1,TRBJ1-2,CASITTGTGDYGYTF,TGTGCCAGTATAACGACCGGGACAGGGGACTATGGCTACACCTTC